Listed below are T cell receptor beta chains from one sample, sequenced in a study of glioma-infiltrating T cells after dendritic cell vaccination. Using immunoSEQ multiplex PCR, the repertoire was profiled, and TCRdb retains in-frame clones only, with some absent. Among about 49,000 clones listed, over 75% were seen once. Here the sequenced sample was blood, taken before dendritic cell vaccination. The origin of the receptors is a human donor with glioblastoma. Both conserved end residues are part of each CDR3. Each record gives: D gene, clone size, J gene, V gene, CDR3 DNA, CDR3 protein. The D gene is left open where the match is weak. The listing skips clone size in some rows; elsewhere it reads once, few, many or a size class.

>.|.|TRBJ2-5|TRBV11-3
TGTGCCAGCAGCCGCTCGGGAGAGACCCAGTACTTC
CASSRSGETQYF
>.|.|TRBJ1-5|TRBV7-8
TGTGCCAGCAGCTTAGGCAGGGGATTATTCCAGCCCCAGCATTTT
CASSLGRGLFQPQHF
>.|once|TRBJ2-3|TRBV28
TGTGCCAGCTACACCTCAGGGAGTTTTGGGGGCGGTACGCAGTATTTT
CASYTSGSFGGGTQYF
>TRBD2|.|TRBJ2-1|TRBV6-4
TGTGCCAGCAGTGCGACTAGCGGGAGTGGTGAGCAGTTCTTC
CASSATSGSGEQFF
>TRBD1|.|TRBJ1-5|TRBV9
TGTGCCAGCAGCGTAGGGCAGGGACAGGGGACAAATCAGCCCCAGCATTTT
CASSVGQGQGTNQPQHF
>.|.|TRBJ1-5|TRBV9
TGTGCCAGCAGCGTGGGGGGAGCTAGCAATCAGCCCCAGCATTTT
CASSVGGASNQPQHF
>TRBD1|.|TRBJ2-3|TRBV30
TGTGCCTGGACTTTACCCGGACAGGTCAGCACAGATACGCAGTATTTT
CAWTLPGQVSTDTQYF
>.|.|TRBJ1-1|TRBV5-1
TGCGCCAGCAGCCGAGCACAGGGGAACACTGAAGCTTTCTTT
CASSRAQGNTEAFF
>.|.|TRBJ1-1|TRBV18
TGTGCCAGCTCACCGAACACAGGGAAAATGAACACTGAAGCTTTCTTT
CASSPNTGKMNTEAFF
>.|once|TRBJ2-7|TRBV2
TGTGCCAGCAGTGCCTCGTACGAGCAGTACTTC
CASSASYEQYF
>.|.|TRBJ2-1|TRBV4-3
TGCGCCAGCAGCCACCTTCCCCGACAAGATGAGCAGTTCTTC
CASSHLPRQDEQFF
>.|.|TRBJ2-4|TRBV27
TGTGCCAGCAGTAAGAACCGGGTAGCCAAAAACATTCAGTACTTC
CASSKNRVAKNIQYF
>.|once|TRBJ1-6|TRBV29-1
TGCAGCGTACAACAGGGTTCTAGCTCACCCCTCCACTTT
CSVQQGSSSPLHF
>.|.|TRBJ2-2|TRBV5-1
TGCGCCAGCAGCTTGGGTACCCTAGCGAGCACCGGGGAGCTGTTTTTT
CASSLGTLASTGELFF
>.|.|TRBJ1-6|TRBV6-4
TGTGCCAGCAGTGTTTCGAGACAGCCAAATTCACCCCTCCACTTT
CASSVSRQPNSPLHF
>.|.|TRBJ2-7|TRBV9
TGTGCCAGCAGCGTAGCTACTGGGACACTCTACGAGCAGTACTTC
CASSVATGTLYEQYF
>.|once|TRBJ1-2|TRBV10-3
TGTGCCATCAGTGAGGTGGGTGAGGACTATGGCTACACCTTC
CAISEVGEDYGYTF
>.|once|TRBJ2-7|TRBV6-6
TGTGCCATCAGTGGCCAGGGGGGCTACGAGCAGTACTTC
CAISGQGGYEQYF
>.|.|TRBJ1-1|TRBV18
TGTGCCAGCTCACCAGCCCTACAGATCACTGAAGCTTTCTTT
CASSPALQITEAFF
>.|.|TRBJ1-1|TRBV19
TGTGCCAGTAGTACCCCCGTAGCGGACAAGAACACTGAAGCTTTCTTT
CASSTPVADKNTEAFF
>TRBD2|.|TRBJ2-7|TRBV7-9
TGTGCCAGCAGCTTCGGACTAGCGGGAACCCAGCAGTACTTC
CASSFGLAGTQQYF
>.|.|TRBJ1-1|TRBV19
TGTGCCAGTAGTATCCGGCAGGGCCTCGGCTCTTCTGAAGCTTTCTTT
CASSIRQGLGSSEAFF
>.|.|TRBJ1-3|TRBV6-1
TGTGCCAGCACGGGAGCTCCTGGAAACACCATATATTTT
CASTGAPGNTIYF
>.|once|TRBJ2-7|TRBV5-1
TGCGCCAGCAGCTTCGACATCGTCTACGAGCAGTACTTC
CASSFDIVYEQYF
>.|.|TRBJ1-2|TRBV2
TGTGCCAGCAGTGACAGGGGCTATGGCTACACCTTC
CASSDRGYGYTF
>TRBD1|.|TRBJ1-2|TRBV27
TGTGCCAGCAGTTTGGAGGGGGCGAACTATGGCTACACCTTC
CASSLEGANYGYTF
>TRBD2|.|TRBJ2-3|TRBV4-2
TGTGCCAGCAGCCAAGACGGACTAGCCGTCACAGATACGCAGTATTTT
CASSQDGLAVTDTQYF
>.|.|TRBJ2-7|TRBV28
TGTGCCAGCAGTGTGAGCGGGCGGTTCAGCCCCTACGAGCAGTACTTC
CASSVSGRFSPYEQYF
>TRBD1|.|TRBJ1-2|TRBV18
TGTGCCAGCTCACCAATTGACAGGGCAGGGAACTATGGCTACACCTTC
CASSPIDRAGNYGYTF
>.|.|TRBJ1-5|TRBV21-1
TGTGCCAGCAGCAAAATTGGCGGGGGACAGGCGCAGCTTCGGAATCAGCCCCAGCATTTT
CASSKIGGGQAQLRNQPQHF
>.|.|TRBJ2-7|TRBV5-6
TGTGCCAGCAGCTTGGTGGCAGGGCCAAAGGCTGGCTACGAGCAGTACTTC
CASSLVAGPKAGYEQYF
>TRBD1|.|TRBJ1-1|TRBV7-3
TGTGCCAGCACGACAGGGGTGGGCACTGAAGCTTTCTTT
CASTTGVGTEAFF
>.|.|TRBJ1-5|TRBV7-9
TGTGCCAGTAGCTTAGCGATTGAACAGGGATCGGATCAGCCCCAGCATTTT
CASSLAIEQGSDQPQHF
>TRBD1|.|TRBJ1-4|TRBV19
TGTGCCAGTAGGCTGGGGACAGTTGATAATGAAAAACTGTTTTTT
CASRLGTVDNEKLFF
>.|.|TRBJ2-2|TRBV10-3
TGTGCCATCACTCGACAGAGCCCCAGCGGGGAGCTGTTTTTT
CAITRQSPSGELFF
>.|.|TRBJ1-2|TRBV4-3
TGCGCCAGCAGCCAAGATCAGGGGTTGTATGGCTACACCTTC
CASSQDQGLYGYTF
>TRBD2|.|TRBJ2-1|TRBV11-2
TGTGCCAGCAGCTTAGACCGAGCGGGAGGTTTTTCTGAGCAGTTCTTC
CASSLDRAGGFSEQFF
>TRBD1|.|TRBJ1-4|TRBV7-2
TGTGCCAGCAGCGCTACCGGGACAGGGGATGAAAAACTGTTTTTT
CASSATGTGDEKLFF
>TRBD1|.|TRBJ1-1|TRBV15
TGTGCCACCAGCAGAGGACAGGGCGGTCCAAGCACTGAAGCTTTCTTT
CATSRGQGGPSTEAFF
>.|.|TRBJ1-1|TRBV29-1
TGCAGCGTTGTAAGAGGGAACACTGAAGCTTTCTTT
CSVVRGNTEAFF
>.|.|TRBJ1-6|TRBV18
TGTGCCAGCTCATCAAATTTGAGCTCCTATAATTCACCCCTCCACTTT
CASSSNLSSYNSPLHF
>.|.|TRBJ2-2|TRBV10-2
TGCGCCAGCAGGCGGCCTGACAACACCGGGGAGCTGTTTTTT
CASRRPDNTGELFF
>TRBD1|few|TRBJ1-4|TRBV6-6
TGTGCCAGCAGTTTCGGGACAGGGAATGAAAAACTGTTTTTT
CASSFGTGNEKLFF
>TRBD1|.|TRBJ2-7|TRBV5-4
TGTGCCAGCAGCCCTGTTCCCGGGACAGTCCCAGGCGAGCAGTACTTC
CASSPVPGTVPGEQYF
>TRBD2|.|TRBJ2-3|TRBV5-4
TGTGCCAGCAGCCCCTCGGGACTAGCAGCCCCATTGAGCGCAGATACGCAGTATTTT
CASSPSGLAAPLSADTQYF
>TRBD2|.|TRBJ2-5|TRBV2
TGTGCCAGCAGAGGACTAGCGGGGGGGCGAGAGACCCAGTACTTC
CASRGLAGGRETQYF
>TRBD1|.|TRBJ1-5|TRBV4-2
TGTGCCAGCAGCCAGGGCTCCGGGACAGCCGGCAATCAGCCCCAGCATTTT
CASSQGSGTAGNQPQHF
>.|.|TRBJ2-7|TRBV7-3
TGTGCCAGCGGCGAGTCCAGGGTTTCCGAGCAGTACTTC
CASGESRVSEQYF
>.|.|TRBJ1-5|TRBV10-3
TGTGCCATCAGTGAAATGACAGGACCCAATCAGCCCCAGCATTTT
CAISEMTGPNQPQHF
>.|.|TRBJ2-3|TRBV6-5
TGTGCCAGCAGTACCCGGGTCCTTAGGGATACGCAGTATTTT
CASSTRVLRDTQYF
>.|.|TRBJ1-2|TRBV18
TGTGCCAGCTCACCACCGGGTCGTTCAGGAACCTACACCTTC
CASSPPGRSGTYTF
>.|.|TRBJ2-3|TRBV5-1
TGCGCCAGCAGCTTGGAGCGGCAGATGAGCACAGATACGCAGTATTTT
CASSLERQMSTDTQYF
>.|.|TRBJ1-1|TRBV19
TGTGCCAGTAGTATAGATATCATGCGTGAAGCTTTCTTT
CASSIDIMREAFF
>TRBD1|once|TRBJ1-2|TRBV19
TGTGCCAGTAGTCCTACTGGACAGGGTGCCTATGGCTACACCTTC
CASSPTGQGAYGYTF
>TRBD2|.|TRBJ2-1|TRBV14
TGTGCCAGCAGCCAACCCGGGACTAGCGGGGCCTACAATGAGCAGTTCTTC
CASSQPGTSGAYNEQFF
>.|.|TRBJ2-2|TRBV7-9
TGTGCCAGCAGCTTACCTTACACCGCGAACACCGGGGAGCTGTTTTTT
CASSLPYTANTGELFF
>TRBD2|.|TRBJ2-5|TRBV7-7
TGTGCTAGCAGCCGCGGACTAGCGGGAGTAGGCGAGACCCAGTACTTC
CASSRGLAGVGETQYF
>TRBD1|.|TRBJ1-3|TRBV7-2
TGTGCCAGCAGCTGGACAGGTACCGCTTCTGGAAACACCATATATTTT
CASSWTGTASGNTIYF
>TRBD2|.|TRBJ2-5|TRBV7-7
TGTGCCAGCAGCCCAAGGGGACTAAGCCAAGAGACCCAGTACTTC
CASSPRGLSQETQYF